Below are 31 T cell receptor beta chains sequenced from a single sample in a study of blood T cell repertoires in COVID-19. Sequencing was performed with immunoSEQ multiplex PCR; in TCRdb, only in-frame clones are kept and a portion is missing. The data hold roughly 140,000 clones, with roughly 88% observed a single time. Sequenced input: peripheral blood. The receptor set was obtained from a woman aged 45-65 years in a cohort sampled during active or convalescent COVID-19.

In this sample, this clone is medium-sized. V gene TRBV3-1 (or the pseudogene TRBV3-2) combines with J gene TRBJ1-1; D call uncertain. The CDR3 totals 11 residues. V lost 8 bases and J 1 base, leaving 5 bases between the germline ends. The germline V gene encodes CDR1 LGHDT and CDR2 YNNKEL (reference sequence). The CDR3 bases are TGTGCCAGCCGGGGGAACACTGAAGCTTTCTTT. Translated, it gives CASRGNTEAFF.

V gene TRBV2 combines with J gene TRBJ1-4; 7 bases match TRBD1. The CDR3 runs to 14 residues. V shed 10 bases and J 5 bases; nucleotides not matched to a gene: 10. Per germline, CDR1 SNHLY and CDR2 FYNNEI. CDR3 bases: TGTGCCATCATAGCCGGGACAGAGAATGAAAAACTGTTTTTT. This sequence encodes CAIIAGTENEKLFF.

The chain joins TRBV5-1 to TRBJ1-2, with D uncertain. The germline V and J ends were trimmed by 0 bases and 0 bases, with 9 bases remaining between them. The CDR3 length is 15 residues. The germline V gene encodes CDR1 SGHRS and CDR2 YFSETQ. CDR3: CASSLVAEANYGYTF. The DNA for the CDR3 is TGCGCCAGCAGCTTGGTGGCGGAAGCTAACTATGGCTACACCTTC.

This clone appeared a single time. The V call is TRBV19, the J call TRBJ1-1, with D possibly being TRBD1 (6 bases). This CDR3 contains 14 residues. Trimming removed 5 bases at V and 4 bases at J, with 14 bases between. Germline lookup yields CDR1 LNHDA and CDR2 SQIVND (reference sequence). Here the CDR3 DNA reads TGTGCCAGTAGTTCCTCAGGGGCTGGCACTGAAGCTTTCTTT. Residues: CASSSSGAGTEAFF.

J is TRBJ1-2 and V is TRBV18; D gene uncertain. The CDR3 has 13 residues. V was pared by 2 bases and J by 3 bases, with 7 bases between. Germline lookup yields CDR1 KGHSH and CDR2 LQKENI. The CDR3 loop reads CASSPEDDYGYTF. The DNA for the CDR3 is TGTGCCAGCTCACCAGAGGATGACTATGGCTACACCTTC.

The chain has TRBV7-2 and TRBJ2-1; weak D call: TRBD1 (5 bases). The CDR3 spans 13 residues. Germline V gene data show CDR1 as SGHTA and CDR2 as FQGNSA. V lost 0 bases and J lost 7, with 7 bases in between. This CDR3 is CASSLAGVNEQFF. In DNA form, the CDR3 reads TGTGCCAGCAGCTTAGCAGGGGTAAATGAGCAGTTCTTC.

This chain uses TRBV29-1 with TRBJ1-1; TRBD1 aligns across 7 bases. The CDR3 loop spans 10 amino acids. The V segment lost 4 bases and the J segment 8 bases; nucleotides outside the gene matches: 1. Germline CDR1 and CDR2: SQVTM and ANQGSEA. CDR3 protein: CSVGDREAFF. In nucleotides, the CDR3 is TGCAGCGTTGGGGACAGAGAAGCTTTCTTT.

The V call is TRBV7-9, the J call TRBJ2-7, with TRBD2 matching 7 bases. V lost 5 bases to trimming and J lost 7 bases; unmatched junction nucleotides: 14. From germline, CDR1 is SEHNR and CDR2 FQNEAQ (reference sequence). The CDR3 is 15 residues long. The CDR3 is CASSQSGIPGSEQYF. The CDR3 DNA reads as TGTGCCAGCAGCCAGAGCGGGATACCGGGGTCAGAGCAGTACTTC.

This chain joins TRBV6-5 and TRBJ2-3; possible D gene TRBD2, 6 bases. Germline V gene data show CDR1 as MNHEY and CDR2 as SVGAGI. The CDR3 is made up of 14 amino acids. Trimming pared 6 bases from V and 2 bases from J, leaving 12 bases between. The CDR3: CASSNGRFTDTQYF. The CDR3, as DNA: TGTGCCAGCAGCAATGGGAGGTTCACAGATACGCAGTATTTT.

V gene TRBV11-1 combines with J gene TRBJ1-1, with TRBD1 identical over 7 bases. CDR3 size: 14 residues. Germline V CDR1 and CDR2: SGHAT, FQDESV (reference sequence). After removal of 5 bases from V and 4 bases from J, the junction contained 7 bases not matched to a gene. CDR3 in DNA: TGTGCCAGCAGCCGCAGGGGGATAGGCACTGAAGCTTTCTTT. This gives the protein CASSRRGIGTEAFF.

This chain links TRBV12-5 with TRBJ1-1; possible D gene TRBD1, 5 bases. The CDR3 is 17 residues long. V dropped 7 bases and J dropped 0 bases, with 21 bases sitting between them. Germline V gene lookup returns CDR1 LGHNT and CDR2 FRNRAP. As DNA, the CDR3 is TGTGCTAGTGCCCAGGGTCTTCCTACTACAATGAACACTGAAGCTTTCTTT. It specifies CASAQGLPTTMNTEAFF.

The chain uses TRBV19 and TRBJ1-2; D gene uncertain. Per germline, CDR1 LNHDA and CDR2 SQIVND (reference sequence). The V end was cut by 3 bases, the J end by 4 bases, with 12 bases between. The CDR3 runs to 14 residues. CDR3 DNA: TGTGCCAGTAGTATTGAGGTTTCCCGCTATGGCTACACCTTC. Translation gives CASSIEVSRYGYTF.

This chain's CDR3 is CASSSQGTLISYTF. The CDR3 DNA follows: TGTGCCAGCAGCTCCCAGGGTACTCTGATTAGCTACACCTTC. V usage is TRBV7-9 and J usage is TRBJ1-2, with a tentative D call TRBD1 (5 bases). There are 14 residues in the CDR3. Trimming removed 4 bases from V and 9 bases from J, with 18 bases in between. Germline CDR1 SEHNR, CDR2 FQNEAQ (reference sequence).

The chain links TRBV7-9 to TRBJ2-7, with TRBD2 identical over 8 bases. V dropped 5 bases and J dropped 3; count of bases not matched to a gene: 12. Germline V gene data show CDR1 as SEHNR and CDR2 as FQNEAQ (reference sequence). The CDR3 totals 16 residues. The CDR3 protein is CASSASGGTGLYEQYF. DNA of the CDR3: TGTGCCAGCAGCGCGTCGGGGGGGACGGGACTCTACGAGCAGTACTTC.

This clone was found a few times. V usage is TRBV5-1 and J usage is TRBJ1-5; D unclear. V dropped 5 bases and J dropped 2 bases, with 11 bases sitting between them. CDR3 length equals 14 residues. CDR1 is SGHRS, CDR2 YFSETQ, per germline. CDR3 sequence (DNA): TGCGCCAGCAGTGAGGGCTTTGGCAATCAGCCCCAGCATTTT. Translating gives CASSEGFGNQPQHF.

The DNA of the CDR3 is TGTGCCTGGAGTCAAGGACAGGGTAAGCCCCAGCATTTT. It codes for CAWSQGQGKPQHF. The rearrangement links TRBV30 to TRBJ1-5; the match to TRBD1 covers 8 bases. Germline CDR1 and CDR2: GTSNPN and SVGIG (reference sequence). V shed 2 bases, J shed 8 bases, and the junction held 5 bases outside the gene matches. The CDR3 is 13 residues long.

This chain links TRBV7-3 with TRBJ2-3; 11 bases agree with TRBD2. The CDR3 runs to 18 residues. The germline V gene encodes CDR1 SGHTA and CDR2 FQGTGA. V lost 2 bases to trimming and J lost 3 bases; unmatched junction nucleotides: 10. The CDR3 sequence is CASSLLAGGPVSTDTQYF. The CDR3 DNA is TGTGCCAGCAGCTTATTAGCGGGGGGGCCGGTTTCAACAGATACGCAGTATTTT.

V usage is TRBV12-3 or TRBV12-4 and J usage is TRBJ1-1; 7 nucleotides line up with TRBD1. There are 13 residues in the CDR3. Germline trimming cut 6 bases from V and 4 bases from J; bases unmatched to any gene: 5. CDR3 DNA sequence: TGTGCCAGCAGCCGACAGGGTAGCACTGAAGCTTTCTTT. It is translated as CASSRQGSTEAFF.

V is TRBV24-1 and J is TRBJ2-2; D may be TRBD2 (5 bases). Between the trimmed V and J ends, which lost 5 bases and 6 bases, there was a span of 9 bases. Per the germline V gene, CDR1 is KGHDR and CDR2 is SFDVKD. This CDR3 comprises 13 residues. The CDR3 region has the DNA TGTGCCACCAGTGGCGGGTGGGCCGGGGAGCTGTTTTTT. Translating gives CATSGGWAGELFF.

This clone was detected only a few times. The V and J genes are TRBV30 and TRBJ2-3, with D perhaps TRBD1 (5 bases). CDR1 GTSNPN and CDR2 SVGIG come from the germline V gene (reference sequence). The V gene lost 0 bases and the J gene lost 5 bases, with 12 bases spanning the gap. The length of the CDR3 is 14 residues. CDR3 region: CAWSVGVAGDTQYF. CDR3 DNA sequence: TGTGCCTGGAGTGTAGGGGTTGCTGGAGATACGCAGTATTTT.

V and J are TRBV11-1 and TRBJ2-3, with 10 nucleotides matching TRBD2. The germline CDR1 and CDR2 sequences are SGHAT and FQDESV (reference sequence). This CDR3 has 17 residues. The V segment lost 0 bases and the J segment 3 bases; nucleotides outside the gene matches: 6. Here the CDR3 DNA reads TGTGCCAGCAGCTTAGCGTTAGCGGGGGGCCTAACAGATACGCAGTATTTT. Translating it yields CASSLALAGGLTDTQYF.

Written as DNA, the CDR3 is TGTGCCACCCACCGGGACAGGGATGGTTCACCCCTCCACTTT. It translates to CATHRDRDGSPLHF. The chain has TRBV19 and TRBJ1-6; 9 positions match TRBD1. CDR1 is LNHDA, CDR2 SQIVND, per germline (reference sequence). The trim removed 10 bases at V and 9 bases at J, leaving 10 bases unmatched. This CDR3 is built from 14 residues.

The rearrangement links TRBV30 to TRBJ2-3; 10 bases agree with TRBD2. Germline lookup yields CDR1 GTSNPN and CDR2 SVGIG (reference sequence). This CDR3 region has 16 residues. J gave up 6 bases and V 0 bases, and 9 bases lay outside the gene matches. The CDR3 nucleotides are TGTGCCTGGAGTGTAAGGGCTAGCGGGGGATGGGATACGCAGTATTTT. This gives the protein CAWSVRASGGWDTQYF.

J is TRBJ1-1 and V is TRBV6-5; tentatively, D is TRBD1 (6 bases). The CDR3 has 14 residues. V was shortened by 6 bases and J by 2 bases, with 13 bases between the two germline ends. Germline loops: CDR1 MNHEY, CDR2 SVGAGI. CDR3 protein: CASRSTGLNTEAFF. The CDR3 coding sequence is TGTGCCAGCAGATCGACAGGCCTAAACACTGAAGCTTTCTTT.

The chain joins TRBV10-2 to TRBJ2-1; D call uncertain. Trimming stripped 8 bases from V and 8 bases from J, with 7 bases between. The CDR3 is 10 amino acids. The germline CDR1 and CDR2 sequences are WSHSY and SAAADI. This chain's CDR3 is CASGLHEQFF. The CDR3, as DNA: TGCGCCAGCGGCCTTCATGAGCAGTTCTTC.

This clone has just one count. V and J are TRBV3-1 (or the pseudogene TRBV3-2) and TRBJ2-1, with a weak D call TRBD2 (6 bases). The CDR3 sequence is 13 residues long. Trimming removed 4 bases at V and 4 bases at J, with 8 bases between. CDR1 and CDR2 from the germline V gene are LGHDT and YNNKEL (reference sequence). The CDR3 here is CASSPGGYNEQFF. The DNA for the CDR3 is TGTGCCAGCAGCCCCGGGGGTTACAATGAGCAGTTCTTC.

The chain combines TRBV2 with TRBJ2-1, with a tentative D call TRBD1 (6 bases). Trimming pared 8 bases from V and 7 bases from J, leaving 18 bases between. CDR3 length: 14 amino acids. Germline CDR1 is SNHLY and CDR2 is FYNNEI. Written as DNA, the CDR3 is TGTGCCAGCTGCCGACAGGCCGGTTGGAATGAGCAGTTCTTC. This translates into CASCRQAGWNEQFF.

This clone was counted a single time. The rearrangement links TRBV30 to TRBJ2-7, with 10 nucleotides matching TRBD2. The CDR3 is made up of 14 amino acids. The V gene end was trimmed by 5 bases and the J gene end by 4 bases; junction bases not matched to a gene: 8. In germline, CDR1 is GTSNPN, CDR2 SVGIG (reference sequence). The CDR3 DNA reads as TGTGCCTGGGGACGGAGCGGGGGGGCGTACGAGCAGTACTTC. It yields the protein CAWGRSGGAYEQYF.

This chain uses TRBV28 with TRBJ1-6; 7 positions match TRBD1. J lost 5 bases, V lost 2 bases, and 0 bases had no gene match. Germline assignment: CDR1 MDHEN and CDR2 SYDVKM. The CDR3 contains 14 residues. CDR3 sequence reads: CASSLDRDNSPLHF. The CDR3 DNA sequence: TGTGCCAGCAGTTTAGACAGGGATAATTCACCCCTCCACTTT.

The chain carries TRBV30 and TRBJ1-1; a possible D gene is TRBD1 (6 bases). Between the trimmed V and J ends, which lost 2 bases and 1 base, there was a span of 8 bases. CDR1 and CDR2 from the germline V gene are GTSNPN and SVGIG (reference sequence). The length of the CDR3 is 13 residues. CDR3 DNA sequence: TGTGCCTGGAGTCAACAGGGGAACACTGAAGCTTTCTTT. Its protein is CAWSQQGNTEAFF.

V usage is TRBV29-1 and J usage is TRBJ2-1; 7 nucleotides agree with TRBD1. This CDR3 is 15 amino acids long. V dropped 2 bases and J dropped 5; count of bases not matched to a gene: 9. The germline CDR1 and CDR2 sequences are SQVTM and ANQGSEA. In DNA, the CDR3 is TGCAGCGTTGAATACAGGGGTCTTACCAACAATGAGCAGTTCTTC. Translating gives CSVEYRGLTNNEQFF.